The 23 T cell receptor beta chains listed next were all sequenced from one sample in a study of early T cells in non-severe SARS-CoV-2 infection. TCRdb processed the 5' RACE reads anew with MiXCR; each CDR3 protein has one entry. The sample holds about 76,000 distinct CDR3 sequences, roughly a sixth seen once. The specimen was whole blood. These receptor sequences come from an adult who was a healthcare worker with PCR-confirmed SARS-CoV-2 infection or an uninfected control (not recorded which).

This clonotype was seen only a few times. The chain is built from TRBV11-2 and TRBJ2-2, with a possible D match to TRBD2 (6 bases). The CDR3 length is 16 residues. V was shortened by 0 bases and J by 1 base, with 9 bases between the two germline ends. Germline CDR1 SGHAT, CDR2 FQNNGV. Written as DNA, the CDR3 is TGTGCCAGCAGCTTAGATCGGGGACTGAACACCGGGGAGCTGTTTTTT. The encoded protein is CASSLDRGLNTGELFF.

This clonotype was detected a few times. The chain uses TRBV7-9 and TRBJ2-3; the match to TRBD1 covers 10 bases. With V trimmed by 5 bases and J by 4 bases, 6 bases remained unmatched. The CDR3 loop spans 15 amino acids. Germline loops: CDR1 SEHNR, CDR2 FQNEAQ (reference sequence). This chain's CDR3 is CASSATGGGSDTQYF. CDR3 DNA sequence: TGTGCCAGCAGCGCGACAGGGGGCGGCTCAGATACGCAGTATTTT.

At least ten counts were recorded for this clonotype. The chain couples TRBV7-8 to TRBJ2-2, with a tentative D call TRBD2 (6 bases). Germline V gene sequence: CDR1 SGHVS, CDR2 FQNEAQ. This CDR3 is built from 16 residues. V shed 1 base and J shed 4 bases, with 13 bases lying between them. CDR3 amino acids: CASSLDGGAVTGELFF. For the CDR3, the DNA is TGTGCCAGCAGCTTAGACGGGGGAGCGGTCACCGGGGAGCTGTTTTTT.

Details on this clonotype: The germline gene is not matched at one end of the junction; a read error may be the cause. This chain connects TRBV7-2 to TRBJ1-6; TRBD1 is a possible D gene (6 bases). Germline CDR1 and CDR2: SGHTA and FQGNSA. This CDR3 region has 18 residues. The CDR3 loop is CASSFTGGGGSYNSPLHF. In nucleotides, the CDR3 is TGTGCCAGCAGCTTTACCGGGGGCGGCGGCTCCTATAATTCACCCCTCCATTTT.

This clonotype was found many times. The V gene is TRBV2, the J gene TRBJ2-2, with 9 bases fitting TRBD2. CDR1 SNHLY and CDR2 FYNNEI come from the germline V gene. The CDR3 sequence is 15 residues long. The V and J ends lost 8 bases and 0 bases, in that order; junction bases with no gene match: 4. CDR3: CASSRLAANTGELFF. In nucleotides, the CDR3 is TGTGCCAGCTCCCGACTAGCGGCGAACACCGGGGAGCTGTTTTTT.

The V call is TRBV5-5, the J call TRBJ2-7; D could derive from TRBD1 or TRBD2 (5 bases each). The ends were cut back, 1 base at V and 0 bases at J, with 17 bases in the middle. The CDR3 sequence is 17 residues long. CDR1 is SGHKS, CDR2 YYEKEE, per germline (reference sequence). CDR3 sequence: CASSLRGTERGSYEQYF. Written as DNA, the CDR3 is TGTGCCAGCAGCTTGAGAGGGACGGAGAGGGGCTCCTACGAGCAGTACTTC.

The chain has TRBV10-3 and TRBJ2-7, with 7 positions matching TRBD2. Germline V gives CDR1 ENHRY, CDR2 SYGVKD. The length of the CDR3 is 14 residues. V lost 0 bases to trimming and J lost 4 bases; unmatched junction nucleotides: 3. The CDR3 region is CAISESGGVYEQYF. CDR3 sequence (DNA): TGTGCCATCAGTGAGTCGGGAGGGGTATACGAGCAGTACTTC.

In its sample, this clonotype was seen a few times. The V call is TRBV6-5, the J call TRBJ2-2; 8 nucleotides match TRBD2. The germline V gene encodes CDR1 MNHEY and CDR2 SVGAGI. The ends lost 11 bases at V and 6 bases at J; junction bases unmatched: 2. This CDR3 region has 11 residues. CDR3 DNA sequence: TGTGCCGCCGGGGGGGCCGGGGAGCTGTTTTTT. Its translation: CAAGGAGELFF.

The V call is TRBV27, the J call TRBJ2-7; D gene unclear. In germline, CDR1 is MNHEY, CDR2 SMNVEV (reference sequence). This CDR3 has 14 residues. Trimming took 5 bases from V and 0 from J, leaving 11 bases between them. Here the CDR3 DNA reads TGTGCCAGCAGTCCTGGGCAGAGCTCCTACGAGCAGTACTTC. This codes for CASSPGQSSYEQYF.

This clonotype was detected ten times or more. The chain couples TRBV7-8 to TRBJ2-1; tentatively, D is TRBD1 (6 bases). The CDR3 extends over 15 amino acids. V shed 4 bases and J shed 6 bases, with 16 bases lying between them. Germline V gives CDR1 SGHVS, CDR2 FQNEAQ. CDR3: CASSSRNRVANEQFF. The CDR3 bases are TGTGCCAGCAGCTCAAGGAACAGGGTGGCCAATGAGCAGTTCTTC.

The V call is TRBV3-2, the J call TRBJ2-1; the D call in the table, TRBD2, was not verified against the DNA. TRBV3-2 is recorded as a pseudogene. This CDR3 contains 20 residues. The CDR3 reads CASSQAQPPKAGGQDNEQFF. DNA of the CDR3: TGTGCCAGCAGCCAAGCCCAACCCCCTAAAGCGGGAGGCCAAGACAATGAGCAGTTCTTC.

The chain links TRBV7-9 to TRBJ1-3; D remains ambiguous. The CDR3 is 15 amino acids. From germline, CDR1 is SEHNR and CDR2 FQNEAQ (reference sequence). Trimming shortened V by 3 bases and J by 6 bases, and 15 bases separated the two germline ends. CDR3 bases: TGTGCCAGCAGCTTCACGGGAAGCCCTGAAAACACCATATATTTT. As protein: CASSFTGSPENTIYF.

This clonotype was seen ten or more times. The gene calls are TRBV3-1 and TRBJ1-2; D remains unclear. V gave up 1 base and J gave up 9 bases, with 9 bases separating them. The V gene's germline CDR1 is LGHDT and CDR2 YNNKEL (reference sequence). The CDR3 is 12 amino acids. Written as DNA, the CDR3 is TGTGCCAGCAGCCAAGGAGGGAGGAGCTACACCTTC. Translating it yields CASSQGGRSYTF.

This clonotype has a handful of counts. This chain joins TRBV12-3 or TRBV12-4 and TRBJ1-6, with a weak D call TRBD1 (6 bases). V was clipped by 2 bases and J by 7 bases, with 15 bases between them. The CDR3 spans 16 residues. The CDR3 sequence: CASSLSPGQGNSPLHF. The CDR3 nucleotides are TGTGCCAGCAGTTTAAGCCCAGGGCAGGGGAATTCACCCCTCCACTTT.

A few counts support this clonotype. This chain links TRBV11-2 with TRBJ2-7, with D perhaps TRBD2 (6 bases). V lost 1 base, J lost 4 bases, and 11 bases lay in between. Germline V gives CDR1 SGHAT, CDR2 FQNNGV. The CDR3 contains 14 residues. CDR3: CASSLGSGIYEQYF. The CDR3 DNA follows: TGTGCCAGCAGCTTAGGTAGCGGAATTTACGAGCAGTACTTC. Based on the CDR3 plus reference TRBV11-2 and TRBJ2-7, the full variable domain is EAGVAQSPRYKIIEKRQSVAFWCNPISGHATLYWYQQILGQGPKLLIQFQNNGVVDDSQLPKDRFSAERLKGVDSTLKIQPAKLEDSAVYLCASSLGSGIYEQYFGPGTRLTVT.

The rearrangement uses TRBV7-6 and TRBJ2-1, with TRBD2 matching over 9 bases. The CDR3 contains 16 residues. Germline V gene data show CDR1 as SGHVS and CDR2 as FNYEAQ. V shed 5 bases and J 3 bases; nucleotides not matched to a gene: 8. The CDR3 DNA follows: TGTGCCAGCAGCCCTCCCCCAGCGGGGGGCTACAATGAGCAGTTCTTC. It is translated as CASSPPPAGGYNEQFF.

This chain uses TRBV30 with TRBJ2-1, with TRBD2 matching 12 bases. The CDR3 sequence is 15 residues long. Germline CDR1 reads GTSNPN; CDR2 reads SVGIG (reference sequence). Trimming cost V 2 bases and J 9 bases; bases outside gene matches: 8. In DNA form, the CDR3 reads TGTGCCTGGAGTCGAGGACTAGCGGGATTAGGTGAGCAGTTCTTC. Translated: CAWSRGLAGLGEQFF.

CDR3 DNA sequence: TGTGCCAGCAGCTTATCTGCAGGGAGCTCCTACAATGAGCAGTTCTTC. Its protein is CASSLSAGSSYNEQFF. The chain employs TRBV7-6 and TRBJ2-1, with D perhaps given as TRBD1 or TRBD2 (5 bases each). The CDR3 length is 16 residues. Germline CDR1 and CDR2: SGHVS and FNYEAQ. With 2 bases removed from V and 0 bases from J, the gap between germline ends came to 11 bases.

J is TRBJ2-5 and V is TRBV19; TRBD1 agrees at 9 bases. From germline, CDR1 is LNHDA and CDR2 SQIVND (reference sequence). The CDR3 runs 18 residues. With V trimmed by 5 bases and J by 0 bases, 13 bases remained unmatched. CDR3 sequence: CASSQGVGTGPYQETQYF. DNA of the CDR3: TGTGCCAGTAGTCAGGGTGTTGGGACAGGGCCCTACCAAGAGACCCAGTACTTC. Looking up the rest from reference TRBV19 and TRBJ2-5 gives the full variable domain: DGGITQSPKYLFRKEGQNVTLSCEQNLNHDAMYWYRQDPGQGLRLIYYSQIVNDFQKGDIAEGYSVSREKKESFPLTVTSAQKNPTAFYLCASSQGVGTGPYQETQYFGPGTRLLVL.

This clonotype showed up many times. CDR3 DNA: TGTGCCAGCAGTTACTCGTTTGACAGCGGCGTATATTTT. Translation gives CASSYSFDSGVYF. The chain combines TRBV6-6 with TRBJ1-3; perhaps TRBD1 as D (5 bases). Germline CDR1 and CDR2: MNHNY and SVGAGI (reference sequence). V lost 0 bases, J lost 14 bases, and 14 bases lay in between. The CDR3 totals 13 residues.

The genes are TRBV4-3 and TRBJ2-7; tentatively, D is TRBD1 or TRBD2 (5 bases each). The CDR3 runs to 15 residues. Per the germline V gene, CDR1 is LGHNA and CDR2 is YSLEER. The V and J ends lost 0 bases and 0 bases respectively, with 9 bases between them. As DNA, the CDR3 is TGCGCCAGCAGCCAAGACTGGGGGTCCTCCTACGAGCAGTACTTC. Residues: CASSQDWGSSYEQYF.

The sample holds a few counts of this clonotype. The V and J genes are TRBV5-1 and TRBJ2-3; TRBD2 might be the D (6 bases). Germline-derived CDR1 and CDR2 are SGHRS and YFSETQ. V lost 2 bases and J lost 2, with 9 bases in between. The length of the CDR3 is 14 residues. The CDR3: CASSFSGTTDTQYF. The CDR3 DNA sequence: TGCGCCAGCAGCTTTAGCGGCACCACAGATACGCAGTATTTT.

This clonotype was picked up a small number of times. The chain uses TRBV7-2 and TRBJ1-2; D perhaps matches TRBD1 (5 bases). Germline assignment: CDR1 SGHTA and CDR2 FQGNSA. V was shortened by 5 bases and J by 8 bases, with 15 bases between the two germline ends. The CDR3 length is 13 residues. The CDR3 DNA sequence: TGTGCCAGCAGCCCAGAGGGACCGGGCGGCTACACCTTC. Its protein product is CASSPEGPGGYTF.